These 3 T cell receptor beta chains originate from one sample sequenced in a study of T cell clusters in autoimmune cytopenias. TRB rearrangements were amplified by touch-down multiplex PCR with mixed TRB-A/B primers. TCRdb reanalyzed the multiplex PCR reads, giving one entry per CDR3 protein sequence and no DNA. Here the sample table reports some 8,000 distinct CDR3 sequences. TRB was amplified from about 250 ng of peripheral blood genomic DNA per sample. The specimen sequenced was peripheral blood. These TCRs come from a human donor with an autoimmune cytopenia or autoimmune hepatitis (not recorded which).

This clonotype is called medium-sized (0.01 to 0.1%) based on its frequency. The chain employs TRBV5-4 and TRBJ2-2. This CDR3 has 13 amino acids. Germline V gives CDR1 SGHNT, CDR2 YYREEE (reference sequence). The chain's CDR3 is CASSFGNTGELFF.

The V and J genes are TRBV4-1 and TRBJ1-5; TCRdb indicates TRBD1, and absent DNA this call remains unverified. Looked up from germline, CDR1 is MGHRA and CDR2 is YSYEKL. The CDR3 runs to 16 residues. The CDR3 region is CASSQDGGIGNQPQHF.

This clonotype is identified as medium-sized (0.01 to 0.1%) from frequency. V and J are TRBV6-5 and TRBJ1-2; TCRdb proposes TRBD1, but this gene call is untestable without DNA. Germline V lookup: CDR1 MNHEY, CDR2 SVGAGI. The CDR3 has 13 residues. The CDR3 loop is CASKAGANYGYTF.